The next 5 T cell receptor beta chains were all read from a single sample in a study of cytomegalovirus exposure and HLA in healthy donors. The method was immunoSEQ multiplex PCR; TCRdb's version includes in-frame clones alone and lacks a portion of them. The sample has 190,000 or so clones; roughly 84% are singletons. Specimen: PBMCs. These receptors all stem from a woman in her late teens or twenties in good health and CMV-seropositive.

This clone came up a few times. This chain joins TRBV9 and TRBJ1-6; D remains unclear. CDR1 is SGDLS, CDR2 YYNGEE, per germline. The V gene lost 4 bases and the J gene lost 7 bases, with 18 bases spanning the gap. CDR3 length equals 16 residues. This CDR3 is CASSPRAEILNSPLHF. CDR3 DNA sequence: TGTGCCAGCAGCCCGAGGGCCGAGATTCTAAATTCACCCCTCCACTTT. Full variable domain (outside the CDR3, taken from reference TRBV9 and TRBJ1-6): DSGVTQTPKHLITATGQRVTLRCSPRSGDLSVYWYQQSLDQGLQFLIQYYNGEERAKGNILERFSAQQFPDLHSELNLSSLELGDSALYFCASSPRAEILNSPLHFGNGTRLTVT.

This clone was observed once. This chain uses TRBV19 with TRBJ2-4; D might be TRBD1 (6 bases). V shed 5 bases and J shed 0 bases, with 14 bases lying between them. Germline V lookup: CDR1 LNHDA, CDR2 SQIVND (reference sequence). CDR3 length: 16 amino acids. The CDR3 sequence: CASSPYTGQAKNIQYF. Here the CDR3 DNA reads TGTGCCAGTAGTCCCTACACAGGGCAAGCCAAAAACATTCAGTACTTC. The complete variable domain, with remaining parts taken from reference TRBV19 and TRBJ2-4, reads DGGITQSPKYLFRKEGQNVTLSCEQNLNHDAMYWYRQDPGQGLRLIYYSQIVNDFQKGDIAEGYSVSREKKESFPLTVTSAQKNPTAFYLCASSPYTGQAKNIQYFGAGTRLSVL.

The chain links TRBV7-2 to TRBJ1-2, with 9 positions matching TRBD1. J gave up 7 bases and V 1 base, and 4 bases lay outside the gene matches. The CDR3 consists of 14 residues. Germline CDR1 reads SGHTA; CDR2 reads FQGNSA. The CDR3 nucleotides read TGTGCCAGCAGCTTAGGGACAGGGGCGGGTGGCTACACCTTC. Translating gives CASSLGTGAGGYTF.

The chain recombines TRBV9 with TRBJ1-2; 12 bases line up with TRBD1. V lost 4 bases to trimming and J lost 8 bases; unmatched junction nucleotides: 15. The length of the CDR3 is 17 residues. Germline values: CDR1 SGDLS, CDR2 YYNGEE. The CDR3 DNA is TGTGCCAGCAGCTCACCTAGGGGACAGGGGGCACGGAGGGGCTACACCTTC. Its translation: CASSSPRGQGARRGYTF. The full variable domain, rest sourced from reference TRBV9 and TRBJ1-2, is DSGVTQTPKHLITATGQRVTLRCSPRSGDLSVYWYQQSLDQGLQFLIQYYNGEERAKGNILERFSAQQFPDLHSELNLSSLELGDSALYFCASSSPRGQGARRGYTFGSGTRLTVV.

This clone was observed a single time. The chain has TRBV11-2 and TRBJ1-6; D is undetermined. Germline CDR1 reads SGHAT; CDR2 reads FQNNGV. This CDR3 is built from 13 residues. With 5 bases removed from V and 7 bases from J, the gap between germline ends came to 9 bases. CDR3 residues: CASSENTNSPLHF. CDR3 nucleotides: TGTGCCAGCAGCGAAAACACGAATTCACCCCTCCACTTT. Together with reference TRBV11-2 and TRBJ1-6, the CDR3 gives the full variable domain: EAGVAQSPRYKIIEKRQSVAFWCNPISGHATLYWYQQILGQGPKLLIQFQNNGVVDDSQLPKDRFSAERLKGVDSTLKIQPAKLEDSAVYLCASSENTNSPLHFGNGTRLTVT.